These T cell receptor beta chains were read from a single sample in a study of T cell responses to AZD1222 COVID-19 vaccine. The data were produced by immunoSEQ multiplex PCR, yet TCRdb's version contains in-frame clones alone and is incomplete. The table records approximately 160,000 clones, approximately 93% of them present only once. The sequencing here drew on peripheral blood, taken on day 0 of AZD1222 vaccination. These receptors were obtained from an adult in good health. Both conserved end residues are part of each CDR3. The D gene is left open where the match is weak. Only some rows state a clone size, as once, few, many or a class for expanded clones.

v_call: TRBV15
clone_size: -
cdr3_length: 18
j_call: TRBJ1-4
d_call: TRBD1
cdr3_nt: TGTGCCACCAGCACCGGACAGGGAAGGGGTCATTCTAATGAAAAACTGTTTTTT
cdr3_aa: CATSTGQGRGHSNEKLFF

v_call: TRBV10-1
clone_size: -
cdr3_length: 15
j_call: TRBJ1-3
d_call: -
cdr3_nt: TGCGCCAGCAGCCTCATTGAAGACTCTGGAAACACCATATATTTT
cdr3_aa: CASSLIEDSGNTIYF

v_call: TRBV6-6
clone_size: -
cdr3_length: 15
j_call: TRBJ1-2
d_call: -
cdr3_nt: TGTGCCAGCAGTTACTCGAGTCAGGCGGGTTATGGCTACACCTTC
cdr3_aa: CASSYSSQAGYGYTF

v_call: TRBV10-3
clone_size: -
cdr3_length: 15
j_call: TRBJ2-3
d_call: -
cdr3_nt: TGTGCCATCGCCGGGATGAGAGCTAGCACAGATACGCAGTATTTT
cdr3_aa: CAIAGMRASTDTQYF

v_call: TRBV28
clone_size: -
cdr3_length: 13
j_call: TRBJ2-5
d_call: -
cdr3_nt: TGTGCCAGCAGTTTCCCCAGCCAAGAGACCCAGTACTTC
cdr3_aa: CASSFPSQETQYF

v_call: TRBV6-5
clone_size: -
cdr3_length: 14
j_call: TRBJ1-1
d_call: -
cdr3_nt: TGTGCCAGCAGTTACCGAATGGAGAACACTGAAGCTTTCTTT
cdr3_aa: CASSYRMENTEAFF

v_call: TRBV4-2
clone_size: -
cdr3_length: 16
j_call: TRBJ1-1
d_call: TRBD1
cdr3_nt: TGTGCCAGCAGCCCTAAGGAGGGACAGGGGGCTCCTGAAGCTTTCTTT
cdr3_aa: CASSPKEGQGAPEAFF

v_call: TRBV3-1/TRBV3-2
clone_size: -
cdr3_length: 16
j_call: TRBJ2-1
d_call: -
cdr3_nt: TGTGCCAGCAAGGAGCACCACACTAGCTCCTACAATGAGCAGTTCTTC
cdr3_aa: CASKEHHTSSYNEQFF

v_call: TRBV6-5
clone_size: -
cdr3_length: 14
j_call: TRBJ2-3
d_call: -
cdr3_nt: TGTGCCAGCAGTCCCAGACAGGCGACAGATACGCAGTATTTT
cdr3_aa: CASSPRQATDTQYF

v_call: TRBV28
clone_size: -
cdr3_length: 17
j_call: TRBJ2-1
d_call: -
cdr3_nt: TGTGCCAGCAGTTTATTTCTCCGGCAGGGACCCTACAATGAGCAGTTCTTC
cdr3_aa: CASSLFLRQGPYNEQFF

v_call: TRBV24-1
clone_size: -
cdr3_length: 14
j_call: TRBJ1-5
d_call: -
cdr3_nt: TGTGCCACCGGAGCAGGGGATAGCAATCAGCCCCAGCATTTT
cdr3_aa: CATGAGDSNQPQHF

v_call: TRBV9
clone_size: -
cdr3_length: 13
j_call: TRBJ2-3
d_call: -
cdr3_nt: TGTGCCAGCAGCGTTTACCAAACCAATACGCAGTATTTT
cdr3_aa: CASSVYQTNTQYF

v_call: TRBV24-1
clone_size: -
cdr3_length: 15
j_call: TRBJ2-5
d_call: -
cdr3_nt: TGTGCCACCAGTGATCCGGCCCGTCCCCAAGAGACCCAGTACTTC
cdr3_aa: CATSDPARPQETQYF

v_call: TRBV6-1
clone_size: once
cdr3_length: 14
j_call: TRBJ2-1
d_call: -
cdr3_nt: TGTGCCAGCAGTGAATCCGGCTCATGGGGCGAGCAGTTCTTC
cdr3_aa: CASSESGSWGEQFF

v_call: TRBV6-5
clone_size: -
cdr3_length: 15
j_call: TRBJ2-1
d_call: TRBD1
cdr3_nt: TGTGCCAGCAGTAAGGACAGGGAAGCCTACAATGAGCAGTTCTTC
cdr3_aa: CASSKDREAYNEQFF

v_call: TRBV25-1
clone_size: -
cdr3_length: 15
j_call: TRBJ2-2
d_call: -
cdr3_nt: TGTGCCAGCACCAGGACCCTAGCCGGGACCGGGGAGCTGTTTTTT
cdr3_aa: CASTRTLAGTGELFF

v_call: TRBV2
clone_size: -
cdr3_length: 17
j_call: TRBJ1-5
d_call: -
cdr3_nt: TGTGCCAGCAGTGAAGCGATTGTCCTTTTTAGCAATCAGCCCCAGCATTTT
cdr3_aa: CASSEAIVLFSNQPQHF

v_call: TRBV3-1/TRBV3-2
clone_size: -
cdr3_length: 14
j_call: TRBJ1-2
d_call: TRBD1
cdr3_nt: TGTGCCAGCAGGCGACAGGGAGGGGACTATGGCTACACCTTC
cdr3_aa: CASRRQGGDYGYTF

v_call: TRBV28
clone_size: once
cdr3_length: 16
j_call: TRBJ2-1
d_call: TRBD1
cdr3_nt: TGTGCCAGCAGGTCTCCCGGGACAGGGCGTGACAATGAGCAGTTCTTC
cdr3_aa: CASRSPGTGRDNEQFF

v_call: TRBV28
clone_size: -
cdr3_length: 11
j_call: TRBJ2-7
d_call: -
cdr3_nt: TGTGCCAGCACCCAAGACTGGCGGCAGTACTTC
cdr3_aa: CASTQDWRQYF

v_call: TRBV15
clone_size: -
cdr3_length: 16
j_call: TRBJ1-2
d_call: -
cdr3_nt: TGTGCCACCAGCAGTGGTCGGGCGTTAAACCGAGATGGCTACACCTTC
cdr3_aa: CATSSGRALNRDGYTF

v_call: TRBV27
clone_size: -
cdr3_length: 14
j_call: TRBJ1-5
d_call: -
cdr3_nt: TGTGCCAGCAGCCGACAGGATAGCAATCAGCCCCAGCATTTT
cdr3_aa: CASSRQDSNQPQHF

v_call: TRBV18
clone_size: -
cdr3_length: 14
j_call: TRBJ1-1
d_call: TRBD1
cdr3_nt: TGTGCCAGCTCACCCGTCCCGGGACAGGGTTGGGCTTTCTTT
cdr3_aa: CASSPVPGQGWAFF

v_call: TRBV10-3
clone_size: -
cdr3_length: 14
j_call: TRBJ1-1
d_call: TRBD1
cdr3_nt: TGTGCCATCAGCGTAACCAGGGGGGAGACTGAAGCTTTCTTT
cdr3_aa: CAISVTRGETEAFF

v_call: TRBV2
clone_size: -
cdr3_length: 15
j_call: TRBJ1-5
d_call: -
cdr3_nt: TGTGCCAGCAGTGGATTACAGGGCCCTTATCAGCCCCAGCATTTT
cdr3_aa: CASSGLQGPYQPQHF

v_call: TRBV7-3
clone_size: -
cdr3_length: 14
j_call: TRBJ2-2
d_call: -
cdr3_nt: TGTGCCAGCAGCCTACTAGCGAACACCGGGGAGCTGTTTTTT
cdr3_aa: CASSLLANTGELFF

v_call: TRBV29-1
clone_size: -
cdr3_length: 16
j_call: TRBJ2-2
d_call: -
cdr3_nt: TGCAGCGTTGAAGCCCCAGGGGCCGCAAGCTTCGGGGAGCTGTTTTTT
cdr3_aa: CSVEAPGAASFGELFF

v_call: TRBV5-8
clone_size: -
cdr3_length: 13
j_call: TRBJ2-7
d_call: -
cdr3_nt: TGTGCCAGCAGCTTCATTTTAACAGACGAGCAGTACTTC
cdr3_aa: CASSFILTDEQYF

v_call: TRBV3-1/TRBV3-2
clone_size: -
cdr3_length: 15
j_call: TRBJ1-4
d_call: TRBD1
cdr3_nt: TGTGCCAGCAGCCAAACCGGGACAGGCGGTACCGAACTGTTTTTT
cdr3_aa: CASSQTGTGGTELFF

v_call: TRBV9
clone_size: -
cdr3_length: 16
j_call: TRBJ2-3
d_call: -
cdr3_nt: TGTGCCAGCAGCCCCCAGAGGGTCCCAGGCAGAGATACGCAGTATTTT
cdr3_aa: CASSPQRVPGRDTQYF

v_call: TRBV4-2
clone_size: -
cdr3_length: 14
j_call: TRBJ2-7
d_call: -
cdr3_nt: TGTGCCAGCAGCCTTAGGCGTAACTGGGGGGAGCAGTACTTC
cdr3_aa: CASSLRRNWGEQYF

v_call: TRBV29-1
clone_size: -
cdr3_length: 13
j_call: TRBJ1-2
d_call: -
cdr3_nt: TGCAGCGTTTCCATGACAGTCCTCTATGGCTACACCTTC
cdr3_aa: CSVSMTVLYGYTF

v_call: TRBV5-6
clone_size: -
cdr3_length: 13
j_call: TRBJ1-2
d_call: TRBD1
cdr3_nt: TGTGCCAGCAGCCCGGACAGGACGCGGGGCTACACCTTC
cdr3_aa: CASSPDRTRGYTF

v_call: TRBV14
clone_size: -
cdr3_length: 13
j_call: TRBJ1-2
d_call: -
cdr3_nt: TGTGCCAGCAGCTACAGGGCGGACTATGGCTACACCTTC
cdr3_aa: CASSYRADYGYTF

v_call: TRBV4-2
clone_size: -
cdr3_length: 15
j_call: TRBJ1-4
d_call: -
cdr3_nt: TGTGCCAGCAGCCAAGAACTCACCTCTAATGAAAAACTGTTTTTT
cdr3_aa: CASSQELTSNEKLFF

v_call: TRBV15
clone_size: -
cdr3_length: 12
j_call: TRBJ1-5
d_call: -
cdr3_nt: TGTGCCACCAGCAGTTTGGGTCAGCCCCAGCATTTT
cdr3_aa: CATSSLGQPQHF

v_call: TRBV18
clone_size: -
cdr3_length: 12
j_call: TRBJ1-5
d_call: TRBD1
cdr3_nt: TGTGCCAGCTCGCAACAGGGGCAGCCCCAGCATTTT
cdr3_aa: CASSQQGQPQHF

v_call: TRBV6-5
clone_size: -
cdr3_length: 14
j_call: TRBJ2-7
d_call: TRBD1
cdr3_nt: TGTGCCAGCATCCTTCAGGGACAGCTCTACGAGCAGTACTTC
cdr3_aa: CASILQGQLYEQYF

v_call: TRBV10-3
clone_size: -
cdr3_length: 13
j_call: TRBJ1-2
d_call: TRBD1
cdr3_nt: TGTGCCATTTGGACAGGGGGCGTTGATGGCTACACCTTC
cdr3_aa: CAIWTGGVDGYTF

v_call: TRBV30
clone_size: -
cdr3_length: 13
j_call: TRBJ1-5
d_call: TRBD1
cdr3_nt: TGTGCCTGGGGGGGACAGGGGGATCAGCCCCAGCATTTT
cdr3_aa: CAWGGQGDQPQHF

v_call: TRBV15
clone_size: -
cdr3_length: 14
j_call: TRBJ2-3
d_call: TRBD2
cdr3_nt: TGTGCCACCAGCATAGCGGGGGGCCCAGATACGCAGTATTTT
cdr3_aa: CATSIAGGPDTQYF

v_call: TRBV19
clone_size: -
cdr3_length: 16
j_call: TRBJ2-1
d_call: TRBD1
cdr3_nt: TGTGCCAGTAGTATAGTCGGGACAGGGGTCTACAATGAGCAGTTCTTC
cdr3_aa: CASSIVGTGVYNEQFF

v_call: TRBV5-1
clone_size: -
cdr3_length: 14
j_call: TRBJ2-3
d_call: -
cdr3_nt: TGCGCCAGCAGGGCCGCTGGTACCACAGATACGCAGTATTTT
cdr3_aa: CASRAAGTTDTQYF

v_call: TRBV6-1
clone_size: -
cdr3_length: 16
j_call: TRBJ1-2
d_call: TRBD1
cdr3_nt: TGTGCCAGCAGTGTAAGGGGGCCGGGGAAAAACTATGGCTACACCTTC
cdr3_aa: CASSVRGPGKNYGYTF

v_call: TRBV27
clone_size: -
cdr3_length: 14
j_call: TRBJ2-5
d_call: -
cdr3_nt: TGTGCCAGCGCCTACCTTCCGGGGGCGGAGACCCAGTACTTC
cdr3_aa: CASAYLPGAETQYF

v_call: TRBV15
clone_size: -
cdr3_length: 14
j_call: TRBJ2-5
d_call: -
cdr3_nt: TGTGCCACCAGCAGAGACAGCTTCCAGGAGACCCAGTACTTC
cdr3_aa: CATSRDSFQETQYF

v_call: TRBV29-1
clone_size: -
cdr3_length: 13
j_call: TRBJ1-4
d_call: -
cdr3_nt: TGCAGCGTTCAACGTACGGACGGTGAAAAACTGTTTTTT
cdr3_aa: CSVQRTDGEKLFF

v_call: TRBV25-1
clone_size: -
cdr3_length: 13
j_call: TRBJ1-2
d_call: -
cdr3_nt: TGTGCCAGCAGTGAAGCCCGGAGCTATGGCTACACCTTC
cdr3_aa: CASSEARSYGYTF

v_call: TRBV19
clone_size: once
cdr3_length: 17
j_call: TRBJ2-1
d_call: -
cdr3_nt: TGTGCCAGTAGTATAGCGCCGTTTTCGAGCTCCTACAATGAGCAGTTCTTC
cdr3_aa: CASSIAPFSSSYNEQFF

v_call: TRBV15
clone_size: -
cdr3_length: 15
j_call: TRBJ2-1
d_call: TRBD1
cdr3_nt: TGTGCCACCAGCAAAAATCGGGACAGCTACAATGAGCAGTTCTTC
cdr3_aa: CATSKNRDSYNEQFF

v_call: TRBV6-1
clone_size: -
cdr3_length: 14
j_call: TRBJ1-2
d_call: -
cdr3_nt: TGTGCCAGCAGTGAATACGGGACGGGCTATGGCTACACCTTC
cdr3_aa: CASSEYGTGYGYTF